This TCR beta chain was recorded in a study of Ad26.COV2.S vaccination and SARS-CoV-2 variants. Only in-frame clones appear in the TCRdb table, and some are missing; sequencing was by immunoSEQ multiplex PCR. This sample has over 400,000 clones, with 89% found just once. Trimming pared 7 bases from V and 3 bases from J, leaving 16 bases between. In germline, CDR1 is SNHLY, CDR2 FYNNEI. The CDR3 is 14 residues long. The treatment was: roughly 20 received Ad26.COV2.S at low or high dose, single or two shots; 5 received placebo; per-sample allocation not given. Day 63 following the first vaccine or placebo injection was when the samples were taken.

This TCR was sampled from a person between 18 and 60 years old who received the Ad26.COV2.S COVID-19 vaccine or a placebo. The V gene is TRBV2, the J gene TRBJ2-7; D is unclear. The material was peripheral blood, obtained in a trial of Ad26.COV2.S vaccine versus placebo. The CDR3 coding sequence is TGTGCCAGCATGGAACCGATAGGTTACTACGAGCAGTACTTC. Translated, it gives CASMEPIGYYEQYF. The variable domain in full, completed from reference TRBV2 and TRBJ2-7, reads EPEVTQTPSHQVTQMGQEVILRCVPISNHLYFYWYRQILGQKVEFLVSFYNNEISEKSEIFDDQFSVERPDGSNFTLKIRSTKLEDSAMYFCASMEPIGYYEQYFGPGTRLTVT.